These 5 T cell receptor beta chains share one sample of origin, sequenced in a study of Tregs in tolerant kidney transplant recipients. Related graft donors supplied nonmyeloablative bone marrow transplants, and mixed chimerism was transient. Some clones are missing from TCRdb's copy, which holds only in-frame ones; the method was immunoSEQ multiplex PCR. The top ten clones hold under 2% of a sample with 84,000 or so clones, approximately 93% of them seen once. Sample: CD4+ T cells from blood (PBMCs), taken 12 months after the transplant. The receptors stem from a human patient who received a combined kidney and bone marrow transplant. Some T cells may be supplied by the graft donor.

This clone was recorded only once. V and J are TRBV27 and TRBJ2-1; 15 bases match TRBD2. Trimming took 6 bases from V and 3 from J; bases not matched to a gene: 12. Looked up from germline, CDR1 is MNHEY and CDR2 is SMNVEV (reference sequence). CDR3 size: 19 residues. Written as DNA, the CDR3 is TGTGCCAGCAGGGAGGCGGGACTAGCGGGGGGCCTTGGCTACAATGAGCAGTTCTTC. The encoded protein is CASREAGLAGGLGYNEQFF.

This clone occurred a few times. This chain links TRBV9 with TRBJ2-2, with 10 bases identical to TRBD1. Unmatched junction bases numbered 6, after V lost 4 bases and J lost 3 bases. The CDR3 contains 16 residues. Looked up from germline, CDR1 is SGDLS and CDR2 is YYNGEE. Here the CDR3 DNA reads TGTGCCAGCAGCCGACAGGGGGCGCAGGACACCGGGGAGCTGTTTTTT. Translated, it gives CASSRQGAQDTGELFF.

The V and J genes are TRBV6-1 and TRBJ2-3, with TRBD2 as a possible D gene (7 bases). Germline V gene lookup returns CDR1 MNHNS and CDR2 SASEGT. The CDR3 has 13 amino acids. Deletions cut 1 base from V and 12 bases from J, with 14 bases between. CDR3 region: CASSEGVGGPQYF. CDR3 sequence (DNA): TGTGCCAGCAGTGAAGGCGTCGGGGGGCCTCAGTATTTT.

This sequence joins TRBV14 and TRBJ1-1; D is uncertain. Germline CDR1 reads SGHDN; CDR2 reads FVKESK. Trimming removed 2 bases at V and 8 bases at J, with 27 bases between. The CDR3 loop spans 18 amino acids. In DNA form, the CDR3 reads TGTGCCAGCAGCCAAAAAGTGGGCCTCTCGGGGAGCGACCGAGAAGCTTTCTTT. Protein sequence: CASSQKVGLSGSDREAFF.

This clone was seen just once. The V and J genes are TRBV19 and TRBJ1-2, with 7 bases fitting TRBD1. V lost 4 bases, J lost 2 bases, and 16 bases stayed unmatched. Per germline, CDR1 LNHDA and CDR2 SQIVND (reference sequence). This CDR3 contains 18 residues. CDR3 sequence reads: CASSSPQGTRILNYGYTF. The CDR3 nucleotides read TGTGCCAGTAGTAGCCCACAGGGGACTAGAATCCTGAACTATGGCTACACCTTC.